The T cell receptor beta chain described here comes from a study of blood T cell repertoires in COVID-19. Germline values: CDR1 SQVTM, CDR2 ANQGSEA. CDR3 length equals 12 residues. On this clone itself: Mismatch with germline at one junction end may stem from a read error.

Original methodology: Reference gene primer amplification yielded estimated nucleated cell counts. Produced via immunoSEQ multiplex PCR; TCRdb's table is partial and in-frame only. That table furnishes V, J and clone size, whereas the DNA furnished D and trimming. This table holds about 77,000 clones, less than 85% found once. The chain uses TRBV29-1 and TRBJ1-4; 7 nucleotides match TRBD1. This receptor was identified in a woman in her seventies with acute or convalescent COVID-19. Specimen: peripheral blood. The CDR3 coding sequence is TGCAGCGCTGAACAGGGGTTTGGAAAACTGTTTTTT. It translates to CSAEQGFGKLFF.